This T cell receptor (beta chain) derives from a study of PD-1 blockade in classical Hodgkin lymphoma. All patients relapsed after autologous stem cell transplantation, and brentuximab vedotin exposure varied. Germline assignment: CDR1 LNHDA and CDR2 SQIVND (reference sequence). With V trimmed by 11 bases and J by 4 bases, 13 bases remained unmatched. The CDR3 totals 14 residues. Libraries were prepared by immunoSEQ multiplex PCR; TCRdb keeps only in-frame clonotypes and omits some of them. The sample carries some 46,000 clones, less than 85% recorded once. The sequence was obtained from a human donor with classical Hodgkin lymphoma. The J gene is TRBJ1-2, the V gene TRBV19; 7 positions match TRBD1. The specimen was peripheral blood mononuclear cells (PBMCs), collected before the second cycle of nivolumab. The CDR3 region has the DNA TGTGCCGCCCGGGACAGCAAGATACTCTATGGCTACACCTTC. Residues: CAARDSKILYGYTF.